Shown below are 23 T cell receptor beta chains from a single sample sequenced in a study of cytomegalovirus exposure and HLA in healthy donors. It was with 60 Vbeta and 13 Jbeta primers that the PCR ran. Using immunoSEQ multiplex PCR, the repertoire was profiled, and TCRdb retains in-frame clones only, with some absent. This sample has over 120,000 clones, with roughly 80% found just once. What was sequenced was PBMCs. The source of these receptors is a female donor in good health and CMV-seronegative.

This rearrangement joins TRBV7-9 to TRBJ1-3; D not certain. The germline V gene has CDR1 SEHNR and CDR2 FQNEAQ (reference sequence). The V and J ends lost 2 bases and 5 bases respectively, with 7 bases between them. CDR3 length equals 13 residues. The CDR3 DNA sequence: TGTGCCAGCAGCTTACTCGACAGAAACACCATATATTTT. It encodes CASSLLDRNTIYF. Full variable domain (missing parts from reference TRBV7-9 and TRBJ1-3): DTGVSQNPRHKITKRGQNVTFRCDPISEHNRLYWYRQTLGQGPEFLTYFQNEAQLEKSRLLSDRFSAERPKGSFSTLEIQRTEQGDSAMYLCASSLLDRNTIYFGEGSWLTVV.

The rearrangement links TRBV4-3 to TRBJ2-5; D ambiguous. The CDR3 sequence is 11 residues long. From germline, CDR1 is LGHNA and CDR2 YSLEER. Trimming left V 0 bases short and J 11 bases short, with 7 bases between. In DNA, the CDR3 is TGCGCCAGCAGCCAAGACCATCAACAGTACTTC. This translates into CASSQDHQQYF.

The chain couples TRBV5-1 to TRBJ1-4; D is perhaps TRBD1 (5 bases). Trimming cost V 0 bases and J 8 bases, with 17 bases left between them. CDR3 length: 16 amino acids. The V gene's germline CDR1 is SGHRS and CDR2 YFSETQ. CDR3 coding DNA: TGCGCCAGCAGCTTGGCCCCCCCCGGGGGTCGGGAAAAACTGTTTTTT. This translates into CASSLAPPGGREKLFF.

The rearrangement joins TRBV6-6 to TRBJ2-5, with 8 bases aligning to TRBD2. The CDR3 is made up of 13 amino acids. CDR1 and CDR2 from the germline V gene are MNHNY and SVGAGI (reference sequence). J was trimmed by 5 bases and V by 4 bases; bases with no gene match: 3. The CDR3 is CASSSPGGETQYF. In DNA, the CDR3 is TGTGCCAGCAGTTCCCCGGGAGGGGAGACCCAGTACTTC.

The chain recombines TRBV6-5 with TRBJ2-7; 9 bases are shared with TRBD2. V lost 7 bases to trimming and J lost 3 bases; unmatched junction nucleotides: 7. The CDR3 is 14 amino acids. CDR1 and CDR2 from the germline V gene are MNHEY and SVGAGI. CDR3 sequence: CASTQAGGRYEQYF. CDR3 sequence (DNA): TGTGCCAGCACCCAAGCGGGAGGACGCTACGAGCAGTACTTC.

Only a few counts were recorded for this clone. The chain employs TRBV7-5 and TRBJ2-7; the table's TRBD2 call for D was not verified on the DNA. TRBV7-5 is labeled a pseudogene. This CDR3 is built from 14 residues. Written as DNA, the CDR3 is TGTGTCAGAAGCTTTTCTAGCGGACGCTACGAGCAGTACTTC. Translated: CVRSFSSGRYEQYF.

The rearrangement links TRBV16 to TRBJ2-7, with 10 nucleotides matching TRBD2. CDR1 is KGHSY, CDR2 FQNENV, per germline. V dropped 1 base and J dropped 0; count of bases not matched to a gene: 9. The CDR3 is 18 residues long. CDR3 in amino acids: CASSQYRVASGSSYEQYF. Written as DNA, the CDR3 is TGTGCCAGCAGCCAATATAGGGTCGCTAGCGGGAGCTCCTACGAGCAGTACTTC.

The chain has TRBV27 and TRBJ1-3; 7 nucleotides line up with TRBD1. The J segment lost 1 base and the V segment lost 3 bases, leaving 3 bases of the junction unmatched. The CDR3 is 15 residues long. Germline-derived CDR1 and CDR2 are MNHEY and SMNVEV (reference sequence). As DNA, the CDR3 is TGTGCCAGCAGTTTGACAGGGAGGTCTGGAAACACCATATATTTT. This translates into CASSLTGRSGNTIYF.

On this clone: An end of the junction does not agree with germline; a read error may underlie this. The chain recombines TRBV7-8 with TRBJ2-2; TRBD2 is a possible D gene (5 bases). CDR1 is SGHVS and CDR2 is FQNEAQ in the germline V gene. The CDR3 is 15 residues long. CDR3 in amino acids: CASSLGAGSPLLETF. In DNA form, the CDR3 reads TGTGCCAGCAGCTTAGGGGCGGGCTCTCCATTACTGGAGACTTTT.

The chain carries TRBV30 and TRBJ2-7; 10 bases match TRBD1. The V gene end was trimmed by 5 bases and the J gene end by 3 bases; junction bases not matched to a gene: 13. This CDR3 contains 16 residues. Germline assignment: CDR1 GTSNPN and CDR2 SVGIG (reference sequence). CDR3 DNA: TGTGCCTGGGTGGCGGGCGACAGGGGGCTCGTCTACGAGCAGTACTTC. This sequence encodes CAWVAGDRGLVYEQYF.

V usage is TRBV30 and J usage is TRBJ1-2; a weak D match, TRBD1 (6 bases). The CDR3 length is 14 residues. Germline lookup yields CDR1 GTSNPN and CDR2 SVGIG (reference sequence). Trimming cost V 2 bases and J 3 bases, with 13 bases left between them. The CDR3 DNA follows: TGTGCCTGGAGTACTCGACAGGTTTACTATGGCTACACCTTC. Amino acid sequence: CAWSTRQVYYGYTF.

The V gene is TRBV6-1, the J gene TRBJ1-4, with TRBD1 identical over 8 bases. The CDR3 runs to 14 residues. V shed 7 bases and J 8 bases; nucleotides not matched to a gene: 9. Germline lookup yields CDR1 MNHNS and CDR2 SASEGT. This chain's CDR3 is CASTYTTGDEKLFF. CDR3 nucleotides: TGTGCCAGCACTTACACGACAGGGGACGAAAAACTGTTTTTT.

In the case of this clone: At one end the junction does not follow the germline gene, possibly because of a read error. This chain connects TRBV7-9 to TRBJ1-2, with 7 bases fitting TRBD1. The CDR3 totals 14 residues. Per the germline V gene, CDR1 is SEHNR and CDR2 is FQNEAQ (reference sequence). CDR3 nucleotide sequence: TGTGCCAGCAGCTTTGACAGGGTCGGTCCTAGCTACCCCTTC. Amino acid sequence: CASSFDRVGPSYPF.

This clone was recorded only once. The chain links TRBV19 to TRBJ2-5; D is possibly TRBD1 (8 bases). Looked up from germline, CDR1 is LNHDA and CDR2 is SQIVND (reference sequence). Trimming took 2 bases from V and 4 from J, leaving 11 bases between them. The CDR3 spans 14 residues. In DNA, the CDR3 is TGTGCCAGTAGTATAACAGGGGGGGGAGAGACCCAGTACTTC. Translating gives CASSITGGGETQYF.

The CDR3 DNA reads as TGTGCCAGTAGTATCTACCAGGGCATGTATAGCAATCAGCCCCAGCATTTT. It codes for CASSIYQGMYSNQPQHF. V usage is TRBV19 and J usage is TRBJ1-5, with D maybe TRBD1 (5 bases). This CDR3 region has 17 residues. Per the germline V gene, CDR1 is LNHDA and CDR2 is SQIVND (reference sequence). Trimming shortened V by 3 bases and J by 0 bases, and 15 bases separated the two germline ends.

This clone was seen a few times. The V gene is TRBV6-1, the J gene TRBJ1-4; possible D gene TRBD1, 6 bases. Trimming cost V 4 bases and J 7 bases, with 13 bases left between them. Germline loops: CDR1 MNHNS, CDR2 SASEGT. This CDR3 is built from 14 residues. The CDR3, as DNA: TGTGCCAGCAGTGGGGGGGGCTCAGGTGAAAAACTGTTTTTT. This encodes CASSGGGSGEKLFF.

The V call is TRBV5-1, the J call TRBJ2-1, with a tentative D call TRBD1 (6 bases). Looked up from germline, CDR1 is SGHRS and CDR2 is YFSETQ. CDR3 size: 15 residues. Deletions cut 5 bases from V and 6 bases from J, with 18 bases between. CDR3 DNA: TGCGCCAGCAGTCGACCAGGGGTGGTGAGCAATGAGCAGTTCTTC. This sequence encodes CASSRPGVVSNEQFF.

The chain combines TRBV7-9 with TRBJ1-6; TRBD1 might be the D (5 bases). The CDR3 contains 14 residues. Trimming took off 0 bases at V and 13 bases at J, with 13 bases between the two ends. Germline V gene lookup returns CDR1 SEHNR and CDR2 FQNEAQ (reference sequence). The CDR3 loop is CASSLAGRVGPLHF. CDR3 DNA: TGTGCCAGCAGCTTAGCTGGCAGGGTAGGTCCCCTCCACTTT.

The rearrangement joins TRBV18 to TRBJ2-1; D is possibly TRBD2 (5 bases). V was cut by 3 bases and J by 2 bases, with 11 bases left in between. This CDR3 has 15 amino acids. Germline CDR1 is KGHSH and CDR2 is LQKENI. The CDR3 is CASSPVRGTYNEQFF. CDR3 nucleotides: TGTGCCAGCTCACCCGTGCGAGGGACCTACAATGAGCAGTTCTTC.

This clone is a singleton in its sample. This chain joins TRBV7-6 and TRBJ2-1; TRBD1 aligns across 11 bases. Unmatched junction bases numbered 9, after V lost 5 bases and J lost 6 bases. The CDR3 contains 16 residues. CDR1 is SGHVS and CDR2 is FNYEAQ in the germline V gene. This CDR3 is CASSAPTGTGGNEQFF. In DNA form, the CDR3 reads TGTGCCAGCAGCGCCCCGACTGGGACAGGGGGCAATGAGCAGTTCTTC.

This chain uses TRBV25-1 with TRBJ1-2; D possibly corresponds to TRBD1 (6 bases). V gave up 4 bases and J gave up 5 bases, with 14 bases separating them. Germline CDR1 and CDR2: MGHDK and SYGVNS. The CDR3 has 14 residues. CDR3 bases: TGTGCCAGCAGTGGGCAGGGGAGGGGATATGGCTACACCTTC. It encodes CASSGQGRGYGYTF.

This clone was recorded only once. The chain recombines TRBV6-5 with TRBJ1-6; 8 nucleotides align to TRBD1. Germline lookup yields CDR1 MNHEY and CDR2 SVGAGI. There are 15 residues in the CDR3. The V gene end was trimmed by 6 bases and the J gene end by 6 bases; junction bases not matched to a gene: 7. Here the CDR3 reads CASSPRTGSNSPLHF. CDR3 DNA sequence: TGTGCCAGCAGCCCCCGGACAGGGAGTAATTCACCCCTCCACTTT.

This clone is a singleton in its sample. Its ends do not fully match the called genes, so a read error is possible. The genes are TRBV28 and TRBJ1-2; the D gene is possibly TRBD1 (5 bases). This CDR3 is 14 amino acids long. The V gene's germline CDR1 is MDHEN and CDR2 SYDVKM. The CDR3 nucleotides read TGTGCCAGCAGCTCACAGGTACTTAACTATGGCTACCCCTTC. This codes for CASSSQVLNYGYPF.